This TCR beta chain was identified in a study of radiotherapy plus CTLA-4 blockade in lung cancer. Study details: In about 20% of patients, objective responses were seen; 31% had disease control. Broader study findings: Peripheral blood showed expansion of tumor-derived TCR clones after radiotherapy and ipilimumab. Together with interferon-beta, which increased in serum after radiation, early dynamic changes in blood T cell clones were reportedly the best predictors of response.

This clone was seen just once. What it binds is not known. Trimming shortened V by 3 bases and J by 4 bases, and 14 bases separated the two germline ends. CDR3 length equals 15 residues. Germline assignment: CDR1 SGDLS and CDR2 YYNGEE. Alongside CTLA-4 blockade with ipilimumab, patients with chemo-refractory metastatic non-small-cell lung cancer received focal radiation. Assay used: immunoSEQ multiplex PCR; TCRdb lists only in-frame clones, some missing. The profile shows about 93,000 clones, 88% of them singletons. This material consisted of peripheral blood, taken from a patient treated with radiotherapy plus ipilimumab. The TCR was taken from a human donor with non-small cell lung cancer that progressed on radiotherapy plus ipilimumab. This rearrangement joins TRBV9 to TRBJ2-1; TRBD2 is a possible D gene (6 bases). The CDR3 nucleotides are TGTGCCAGCAGCGGGAGGGGAGTCTCGTACAATGAGCAGTTCTTC. This encodes CASSGRGVSYNEQFF.